The clone carrying this T cell receptor (beta chain) occurred a few times. The sample belongs to a study of early T cells in non-severe SARS-CoV-2 infection. This CDR3 has 17 residues. From germline, CDR1 is SEHNR and CDR2 FQNEAQ (reference sequence). Trimming at V came to 2 bases and at J to 4 bases, leaving 7 bases not matched to a gene. MiXCR, applied by TCRdb to the 5' RACE reads, yields one record per CDR3 protein. This sample has 25,000 to 35,000 distinct CDR3 sequences, with 5% to 6.5% found just once. The sample here was whole blood, taken at baseline. The chain links TRBV7-9 to TRBJ1-4, with 10 bases that match TRBD1. The TCR was taken from an adult who was a healthcare worker with PCR-confirmed SARS-CoV-2 infection or an uninfected control (not recorded which). The DNA of the CDR3 is TGTGCCAGCAGCTTATCCACGGGGACAGGGGTTAATGAAAAACTGTTTTTT. It specifies CASSLSTGTGVNEKLFF.